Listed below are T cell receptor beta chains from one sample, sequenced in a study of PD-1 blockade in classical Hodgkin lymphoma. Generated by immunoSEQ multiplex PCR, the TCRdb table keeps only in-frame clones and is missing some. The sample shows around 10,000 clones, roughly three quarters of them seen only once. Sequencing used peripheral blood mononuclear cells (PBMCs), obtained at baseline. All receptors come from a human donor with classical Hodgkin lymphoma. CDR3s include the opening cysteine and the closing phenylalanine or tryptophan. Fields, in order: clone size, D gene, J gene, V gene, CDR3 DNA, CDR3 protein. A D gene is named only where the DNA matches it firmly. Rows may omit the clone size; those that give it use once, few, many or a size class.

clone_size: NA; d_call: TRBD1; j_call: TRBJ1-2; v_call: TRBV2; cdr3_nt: TGTGCCAGCCTTTTCCAGGGGGCGTCGGGCTACACCTTC; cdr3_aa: CASLFQGASGYTF
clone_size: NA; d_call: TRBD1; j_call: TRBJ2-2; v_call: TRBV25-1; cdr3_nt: TGTGCCAGCAGCCGGACAGGGCTGAACACCGGGGAGCTGTTTTTT; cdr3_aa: CASSRTGLNTGELFF
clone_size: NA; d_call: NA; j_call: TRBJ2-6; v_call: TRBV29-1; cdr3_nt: TGCAGCGTTGGTAACGGGGGGCACTACTCTGGGGCCAACGTCCTGACTTTC; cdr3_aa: CSVGNGGHYSGANVLTF
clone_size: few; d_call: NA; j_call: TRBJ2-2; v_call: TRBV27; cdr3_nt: TGTGCCAGCAGTAAGACCGGGGAGCTGTTTTTT; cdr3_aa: CASSKTGELFF
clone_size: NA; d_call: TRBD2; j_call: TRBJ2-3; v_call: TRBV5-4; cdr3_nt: TGTGCCAGCAGTCCCGGCCCGGGACTAGCGGGAGGCAGCACAGATACGCAGTATTTT; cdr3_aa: CASSPGPGLAGGSTDTQYF
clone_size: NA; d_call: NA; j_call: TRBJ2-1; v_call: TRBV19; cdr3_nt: TGTGCCAGTAGCGAGAGGCGGATCCACAATGAGCAGTTCTTC; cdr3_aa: CASSERRIHNEQFF
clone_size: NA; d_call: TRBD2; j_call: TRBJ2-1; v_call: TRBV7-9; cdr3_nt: TGTGCCAGCAGAATTAGCGGGAGGGCCAATGAGCAGTTCTTC; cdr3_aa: CASRISGRANEQFF
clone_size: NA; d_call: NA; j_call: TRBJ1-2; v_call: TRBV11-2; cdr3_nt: TGTGCCAGCAGCTTCTCAGACCGCCGGGGAGGCTACACCTTC; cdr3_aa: CASSFSDRRGGYTF
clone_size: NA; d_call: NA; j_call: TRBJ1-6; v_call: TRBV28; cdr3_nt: TGTGCCAGCAGTTCCCTGGGGGCAGGGAATAATTCACCCCTCCACTTT; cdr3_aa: CASSSLGAGNNSPLHF
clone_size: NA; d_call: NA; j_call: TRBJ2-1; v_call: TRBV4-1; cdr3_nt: TGCGCCAGCAGCCAGGGCTTTTCCTACAATGAGCAGTTCTTC; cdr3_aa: CASSQGFSYNEQFF
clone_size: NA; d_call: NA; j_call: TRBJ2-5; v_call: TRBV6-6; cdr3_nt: TGTGCCAGCACCGGGGGAGTGGAGACCCAGTACTTC; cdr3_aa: CASTGGVETQYF
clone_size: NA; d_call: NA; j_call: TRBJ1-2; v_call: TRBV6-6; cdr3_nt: TGTGCCAGCAGTTACGAGTTGGGTGGCGACTATGGCTACACCTTC; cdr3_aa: CASSYELGGDYGYTF
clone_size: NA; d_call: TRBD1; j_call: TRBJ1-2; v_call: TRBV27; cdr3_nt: TGTGCCAGCAGTTTTACAGGGGGCACCTATGGCTACACCTTC; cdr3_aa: CASSFTGGTYGYTF